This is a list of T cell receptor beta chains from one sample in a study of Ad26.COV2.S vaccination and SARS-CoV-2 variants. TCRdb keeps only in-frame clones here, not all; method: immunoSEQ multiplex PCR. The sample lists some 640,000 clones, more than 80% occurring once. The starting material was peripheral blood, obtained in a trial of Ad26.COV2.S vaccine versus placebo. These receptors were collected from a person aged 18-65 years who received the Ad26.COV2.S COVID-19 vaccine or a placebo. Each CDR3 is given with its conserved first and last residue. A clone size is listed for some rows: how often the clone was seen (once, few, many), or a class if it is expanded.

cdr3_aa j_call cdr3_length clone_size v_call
CASSLVGGRSSYEQYF TRBJ2-7 16 . TRBV7-2
CASSDRGLANTGELFF TRBJ2-2 16 . TRBV2
CASSQTGDEQFF TRBJ2-1 12 . TRBV7-2
CAISEVDRRLMETQYF TRBJ2-5 16 . TRBV10-3
CASSLTGKGGLTEAFF TRBJ1-1 16 . TRBV5-1
CAWSVTDTQYF TRBJ2-3 11 . TRBV30
CASSALAGGYDEQFF TRBJ2-1 15 . TRBV5-8
CATSRDGQASLMSQFF TRBJ2-1 16 . TRBV15
CASSYNSFSGNTIYF TRBJ1-3 15 . TRBV6-5
CATTGGDRGVDEQFF TRBJ2-1 15 . TRBV10-3
CSVARGTANTGELFF TRBJ2-2 15 . TRBV29-1
CASSLPQGAGHEQYF TRBJ2-7 15 . TRBV18
CASSYQTSGAITDTQYF TRBJ2-3 17 . TRBV7-2
CASSGGLAGSYNEQFF TRBJ2-1 16 . TRBV6-1
CASSYSGLGETQYF TRBJ2-5 14 . TRBV6-5
CASSHWDSGNSPLHF TRBJ1-6 15 once TRBV3-1/TRBV3-2
CASSYGTGAYEQYF TRBJ2-7 14 . TRBV5-1
CASSQGSNTEAFF TRBJ1-1 13 . TRBV4-2
CASSFAGRELFF TRBJ2-2 12 . TRBV5-1
CSGGRYQETQYF TRBJ2-5 12 . TRBV29-1
CATSTRRLSGNTIYF TRBJ1-3 15 . TRBV15
CASSPRQSLYGYTF TRBJ1-2 14 . TRBV3-1/TRBV3-2
CASSYGGGGYEQYF TRBJ2-7 14 . TRBV6-6
CASSVITVYNEQFF TRBJ2-1 14 . TRBV9
CASSVHKYQETQYF TRBJ2-5 14 . TRBV2
CASTGDRTEAFF TRBJ1-1 12 . TRBV5-6
CASSYDGGQIYEQYF TRBJ2-7 15 . TRBV6-2/TRBV6-3
CASSPFRAALGYTF TRBJ1-2 14 few TRBV3-1/TRBV3-2
CASSYAAGTDTQYF TRBJ2-3 14 . TRBV6-5
CASSPSGSPVQFF TRBJ2-1 13 . TRBV7-3
CASSPPFMRGSTYEQYF TRBJ2-7 17 once TRBV18
CATSDHPPRETGELFF TRBJ2-2 16 . TRBV24-1
CAIRDPVVHGSGELFF TRBJ2-2 16 . TRBV10-3
CASSSGTVLLLSGELFF TRBJ2-2 17 . TRBV5-8
CASSFLQGLDGYTF TRBJ1-2 14 . TRBV7-2
CASSATVYEQYF TRBJ2-7 12 . TRBV6-5
CASSISGSSYGYTF TRBJ1-2 14 . TRBV19
CASSIGREGMNTEAFF TRBJ1-1 16 . TRBV19
CASSIDFEGPLHF TRBJ1-6 13 once TRBV19
CATSREAFPSYEQYF TRBJ2-7 15 . TRBV15
CASSVAWGSGANVLTF TRBJ2-6 16 . TRBV19
CASSLDAQGTDTQYF TRBJ2-3 15 once TRBV7-7
CASSETGHGNTEAFF TRBJ1-1 15 . TRBV7-9
CASIRTSGIYNEQFF TRBJ2-1 15 . TRBV6-5